This passage covers 30 T cell receptor beta chains from one sample sequenced in a study of T-cell memory formation after mild COVID-19. From the 5' RACE reads, TCRdb called clonotypes with MiXCR, one entry per CDR3 protein. The sample holds fewer than 400,000 distinct CDR3 sequences; around a sixth are singletons and the top ten take 20% to 25%. The sequencing sample was made of PBMCs or a T cell subset sorted from them (not recorded which). All receptors come from a man aged 18 to 35 who had mild COVID-19 (a few samples of this study predate the infection). Cell type and time point are not known.

This clonotype has a handful of counts. The chain joins TRBV5-5 to TRBJ1-4; the match to TRBD1 covers 7 bases. V was clipped by 3 bases and J by 5 bases; unmatched bases: 4. The germline V gene has CDR1 SGHKS and CDR2 YYEKEE (reference sequence). The length of the CDR3 is 14 residues. The CDR3 reads CASSYPDRNEKLFF. The DNA for the CDR3 is TGTGCCAGCAGCTACCCGGACAGGAATGAAAAACTGTTTTTT.

This clonotype was counted only a few times. The chain combines TRBV12-3 or TRBV12-4 with TRBJ2-7; 7 nucleotides align to TRBD2. Germline trimming cut 3 bases from V and 3 bases from J; bases unmatched to any gene: 2. This CDR3 comprises 13 residues. DNA of the CDR3: TGTGCCAGCAGTTTGGGGGGGGTCTACGAGCAGTACGTC. Protein product: CASSLGGVYEQYV.

This clonotype was found a few times. The J gene is TRBJ1-6, the V gene TRBV19; D ambiguous. The length of the CDR3 is 13 residues. Trimming took 8 bases from V and 7 from J, leaving 12 bases between them. Looked up from germline, CDR1 is LNHDA and CDR2 is SQIVND (reference sequence). The CDR3 DNA reads TGTGCCAGTTCCACAGTGGAGAATTCACCCCTCCACTTT. Amino acid sequence: CASSTVENSPLHF.

In this sample, this clonotype turned up a few times. The chain has TRBV7-2 and TRBJ2-2; no reliable D call. Trimming cost V 8 bases and J 6 bases, with 10 bases left between them. The CDR3 runs 12 residues. CDR1 is SGHTA, CDR2 FQGNSA, per germline. The CDR3, as DNA: TGTGCCAGCGGCGCTAGTCCCGGGGAGCTGTTTTTT. Translated, it gives CASGASPGELFF.

This clonotype has ten or more counts. J is TRBJ2-7 and V is TRBV20-1, with D unresolved. V was trimmed by 0 bases and J by 1 base, leaving 13 bases between them. Per germline, CDR1 DFQATT and CDR2 SNEGSKA (reference sequence). The CDR3 length is 15 residues. The chain's CDR3 is CSARDPKVGSYEQYV. The CDR3 coding sequence is TGCAGTGCTAGAGATCCTAAGGTAGGGTCCTACGAGCAGTACGTC.

This clonotype was counted between two and nine times. J is TRBJ1-1 and V is TRBV4-3; D remains ambiguous. From germline, CDR1 is LGHNA and CDR2 YSLEER. This CDR3 has 13 residues. V lost 5 bases, J lost 5 bases, and 12 bases lay in between. The CDR3 here is CASSSSQVTEAFF. For the CDR3, the DNA is TGCGCCAGCAGCTCCTCCCAGGTTACTGAAGCTTTCTTT.

The genes are TRBV2 and TRBJ2-5, with D possibly matching TRBD1 (6 bases). The V gene lost 9 bases and the J gene lost 5 bases, with 16 bases spanning the gap. The CDR3 is 13 amino acids. From germline, CDR1 is SNHLY and CDR2 FYNNEI. This CDR3 reads CARRNRDLETQYF. For the CDR3, the DNA is TGTGCCAGACGAAACAGGGACCTGGAGACCCAGTACTTC.

Ten or more counts support this clonotype. The chain is built from TRBV10-3 and TRBJ2-6; D unresolved. The CDR3 runs to 15 residues. Trimming took off 10 bases at V and 1 base at J, with 14 bases between the two ends. Germline V gene sequence: CDR1 ENHRY, CDR2 SYGVKD. The DNA of the CDR3 is TGTGCCAGCAGACCACAGTTGTCTGGGGCCAACGTCCTGACTTTC. It yields the protein CASRPQLSGANVLTF.

This clonotype was counted only a few times. Written as DNA, the CDR3 is TGTGCCGCCACCGGGGCCGACGGGACCCAGTACTTC. Translating gives CAATGADGTQYF. The chain combines TRBV6-2 or TRBV6-3 with TRBJ2-5; D possibly matches TRBD1 or TRBD2 (5 bases each). Germline loops: CDR1 MNHEY, CDR2 SVGEGT. Between the trimmed V and J ends, which lost 11 bases and 7 bases, there was a span of 17 bases. The CDR3 totals 12 residues.

The rearrangement joins TRBV5-1 to TRBJ2-3; possible D gene TRBD2, 5 bases. V dropped 0 bases and J dropped 6 bases, with 14 bases sitting between them. The V gene's germline CDR1 is SGHRS and CDR2 YFSETQ. The CDR3 covers 15 residues. CDR3 DNA: TGCGCCAGCAGCTTGGGGACTGCTCGGTGGGATACGCAGTATTTT. Its translation is CASSLGTARWDTQYF.

V and J are TRBV7-9 and TRBJ1-1, with D unresolved. V lost 5 bases and J 1 base, leaving 11 bases between the germline ends. This CDR3 region has 14 residues. Germline V gene lookup returns CDR1 SEHNR and CDR2 FQNEAQ (reference sequence). CDR3 protein: CASSHGRRNTEAFF. The DNA of the CDR3 is TGTGCCAGCAGCCACGGACGGAGGAACACTGAAGCTTTCTTT. Full variable domain (outside the CDR3, taken from reference TRBV7-9 and TRBJ1-1): DTGVSQNPRHKITKRGQNVTFRCDPISEHNRLYWYRQTLGQGPEFLTYFQNEAQLEKSRLLSDRFSAERPKGSFSTLEIQRTEQGDSAMYLCASSHGRRNTEAFFGQGTRLTVV.

The gene calls are TRBV6-2 or TRBV6-3 and TRBJ2-5; D is possibly TRBD1 (6 bases). V was cut by 8 bases and J by 5 bases, with 15 bases left in between. The germline V gene has CDR1 MNHEY and CDR2 SVGEGT. This CDR3 is built from 13 residues. CDR3: CASVSGGGETQYF. Here the CDR3 DNA reads TGTGCCAGCGTTAGTGGGGGCGGCGAGACCCAGTACTTC.

This clonotype was seen more than once but under ten times. This chain joins TRBV4-1 and TRBJ2-4; possibly TRBD2 for D (6 bases). Germline V lookup: CDR1 MGHRA, CDR2 YSYEKL. CDR3 length: 13 residues. V shed 7 bases and J shed 10 bases, with 17 bases lying between them. The CDR3 loop reads CASTPSTAGIQYF. CDR3 nucleotide sequence: TGCGCCAGCACCCCCAGCACGGCGGGAATTCAGTACTTC.

This clonotype was seen ten or more times. The genes are TRBV5-1 and TRBJ1-5; D is unresolved. V was clipped by 0 bases and J by 0 bases, with 4 bases between them. Germline-derived CDR1 and CDR2 are SGHRS and YFSETQ. This CDR3 spans 14 amino acids. The CDR3 DNA sequence: TGCGCCAGCAGCTTGGGTGTTAGCAATCAGCCCCAGCATTTT. It translates to CASSLGVSNQPQHF.

The chain uses TRBV11-2 and TRBJ2-5; no clear D. CDR3 length: 12 amino acids. Trimming removed 0 bases at V and 6 bases at J, with 5 bases between. Germline V gene lookup returns CDR1 SGHAT and CDR2 FQNNGV. This CDR3 reads CASSLDRKTQYF. The CDR3 DNA follows: TGTGCCAGCAGCTTAGACAGAAAGACCCAGTACTTC.

This rearrangement joins TRBV10-3 to TRBJ2-3, with 7 bases matching TRBD2. The V gene end was trimmed by 2 bases and the J gene end by 2 bases; junction bases not matched to a gene: 7. Germline CDR1 is ENHRY and CDR2 is SYGVKD. The CDR3 covers 16 residues. CDR3 sequence: CAISEGPTSATDTQYF. The CDR3 region has the DNA TGTGCCATCAGTGAGGGGCCCACTAGCGCCACAGATACGCAGTATTTT.

This clonotype was seen more than once but under ten times. The V and J genes are TRBV7-2 and TRBJ2-5; the match to TRBD2 covers 7 bases. Germline lookup yields CDR1 SGHTA and CDR2 FQGNSA. The J segment lost 3 bases and the V segment lost 3 bases, leaving 4 bases of the junction unmatched. This CDR3 has 14 amino acids. This CDR3 is CASSFGDYKETQYF. The CDR3 DNA reads TGTGCCAGCAGCTTTGGGGACTATAAAGAGACCCAGTACTTC.

The J gene is TRBJ2-5, the V gene TRBV4-3; TRBD2 is a possible D gene (5 bases). The CDR3 runs to 14 residues. Trimming cost V 1 base and J 6 bases, with 12 bases left between them. Germline CDR1 and CDR2: LGHNA and YSLEER. The CDR3 is CASSQVGARKTQYF. The DNA for the CDR3 is TGCGCCAGCAGCCAAGTGGGAGCGAGGAAGACCCAGTACTTC.

In nucleotides, the CDR3 is TGTGCCAGCAGTTTTGGGACGCAGGAGGGAAAACTGTTTTTT. Protein product: CASSFGTQEGKLFF. The chain joins TRBV12-3 or TRBV12-4 to TRBJ1-4, with D possibly being TRBD1 (5 bases). V was pared by 3 bases and J by 10 bases, with 15 bases between. This CDR3 region has 14 residues.

The genes are TRBV7-2 and TRBJ2-3; D may be TRBD2 (6 bases). The V gene's germline CDR1 is SGHTA and CDR2 FQGNSA. The germline V and J ends were trimmed by 0 bases and 7 bases, with 11 bases remaining between them. The CDR3 spans 14 residues. CDR3 bases: TGTGCCAGCAGCTTAGCGCTGGGGGGATATACGCAGTATTTT. Its translation: CASSLALGGYTQYF.

V usage is TRBV10-3 and J usage is TRBJ1-2, with a possible D match to TRBD1 (6 bases). V lost 3 bases, J lost 5 bases, and 19 bases lay in between. Germline V gene lookup returns CDR1 ENHRY and CDR2 SYGVKD. The CDR3 contains 16 residues. Here the CDR3 reads CAISEEKGGTGYGYTF. Here the CDR3 DNA reads TGTGCCATCAGTGAAGAAAAGGGGGGCACGGGATATGGCTACACCTTC.

This clonotype has a handful of counts. This chain links TRBV6-5 with TRBJ2-6; perhaps TRBD2 as D (7 bases). The CDR3 totals 16 residues. V shed 2 bases and J shed 2 bases, with 10 bases lying between them. Per germline, CDR1 MNHEY and CDR2 SVGAGI. CDR3 amino acids: CASSYGGGAGANVLTF. The CDR3, as DNA: TGTGCCAGCAGTTACGGAGGGGGGGCTGGGGCCAACGTCCTGACTTTC.

The rearrangement links TRBV20-1 to TRBJ1-3; no firm D call. The CDR3 loop spans 13 amino acids. Trimming took off 6 bases at V and 0 bases at J, with 9 bases between the two ends. Germline-derived CDR1 and CDR2 are DFQATT and SNEGSKA (reference sequence). CDR3 protein: CSAISNSGNTIYF. For the CDR3, the DNA is TGCAGTGCCATTAGTAACTCTGGAAACACCATATATTTT.

The chain employs TRBV7-9 and TRBJ2-2; the D is unclear. V lost 3 bases and J lost 1, with 9 bases in between. The CDR3 consists of 15 residues. Germline CDR1 SEHNR, CDR2 FQNEAQ (reference sequence). Here the CDR3 reads CASSLQTVNTGELFF. The CDR3 nucleotides are TGTGCCAGCAGCTTGCAGACGGTGAACACCGGGGAGCTGTTTTTT.

The chain has TRBV7-2 and TRBJ2-7; D might be TRBD2 (5 bases). Germline V lookup: CDR1 SGHTA, CDR2 FQGNSA. This CDR3 spans 16 amino acids. Trimming took 5 bases from V and 4 from J, leaving 21 bases between them. CDR3 nucleotide sequence: TGTGCCAGCAGCCCCAGAAGGGCCGGGGTTCTTTACGAGCAGTACGTC. Protein product: CASSPRRAGVLYEQYV.

This clonotype was recorded many times. The CDR3 spells CASSWTVNTEAFF. CDR3 sequence (DNA): TGTGCCAGCAGCTGGACAGTAAACACTGAAGCTTTCTTT. The V gene is TRBV7-2, the J gene TRBJ1-1, with TRBD1 as a possible D gene (6 bases). This CDR3 is built from 13 residues. Germline V CDR1 and CDR2: SGHTA, FQGNSA. Trimming stripped 4 bases from V and 2 bases from J, with 8 bases between. Looking up the rest from reference TRBV7-2 and TRBJ1-1 gives the full variable domain: GAGVSQSPSNKVTEKGKDVELRCDPISGHTALYWYRQSLGQGLEFLIYFQGNSAPDKSGLPSDRFSAERTGGSVSTLTIQRTQQEDSAVYLCASSWTVNTEAFFGQGTRLTVV.

This chain uses TRBV7-2 with TRBJ1-2, with D perhaps TRBD1 (6 bases). The CDR3 has 13 amino acids. Germline CDR1 reads SGHTA; CDR2 reads FQGNSA. V lost 3 bases and J lost 5, with 10 bases in between. The DNA of the CDR3 is TGTGCCAGCAGCTTGTCGCAGGGGTATGGCTACACCTTC. Protein sequence: CASSLSQGYGYTF.

This clonotype was recorded a few times. The chain carries TRBV18 and TRBJ2-3; maybe TRBD1 (5 bases). Germline CDR1 and CDR2: KGHSH and LQKENI. This CDR3 has 14 residues. V gave up 3 bases and J gave up 1 base, with 8 bases separating them. The CDR3 here is CASSPPRGTDTQYF. The CDR3 DNA follows: TGTGCCAGCTCACCCCCCAGGGGCACAGATACGCAGTATTTT.

This clonotype was observed a few times. The rearrangement links TRBV7-2 to TRBJ2-5; D perhaps matches TRBD2 (6 bases). V lost 7 bases and J 5 bases, leaving 23 bases between the germline ends. From germline, CDR1 is SGHTA and CDR2 FQGNSA. This CDR3 spans 16 amino acids. CDR3 sequence (DNA): TGTGCCAGCACCATCCATCGGGGACTCCCAGGGGAGACCCAGTACTTC. Translation: CASTIHRGLPGETQYF.

The gene calls are TRBV7-9 and TRBJ1-1; D not resolved. The germline V gene encodes CDR1 SEHNR and CDR2 FQNEAQ (reference sequence). CDR3 size: 15 residues. Trimming shortened V by 6 bases and J by 3 bases, and 17 bases separated the two germline ends. Written as DNA, the CDR3 is TGTGCCAGCAGTGCTCACCGGGAGGCCCACACTGAAGCTTTCTTT. This encodes CASSAHREAHTEAFF.